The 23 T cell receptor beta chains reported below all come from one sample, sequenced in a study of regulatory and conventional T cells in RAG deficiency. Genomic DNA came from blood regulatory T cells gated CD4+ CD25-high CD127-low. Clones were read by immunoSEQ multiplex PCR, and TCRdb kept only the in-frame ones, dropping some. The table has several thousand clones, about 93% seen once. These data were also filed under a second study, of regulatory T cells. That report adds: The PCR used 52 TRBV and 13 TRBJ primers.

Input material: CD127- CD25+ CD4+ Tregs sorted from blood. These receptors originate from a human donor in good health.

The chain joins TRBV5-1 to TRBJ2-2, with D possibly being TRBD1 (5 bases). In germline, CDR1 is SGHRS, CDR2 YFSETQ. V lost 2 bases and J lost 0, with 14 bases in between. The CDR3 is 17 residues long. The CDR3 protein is CASSFDQGLANTGELFF. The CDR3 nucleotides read TGCGCCAGCAGCTTCGACCAGGGCCTCGCGAACACCGGGGAGCTGTTTTTT.

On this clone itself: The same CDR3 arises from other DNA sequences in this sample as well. The DNA of the CDR3 is TGTGCCAGCAGCTTGGGTTCAGGATTCCGCTACACCTTC. It encodes CASSLGSGFRYTF. This chain uses TRBV5-5 with TRBJ1-2; D ambiguous. CDR3 length: 13 residues. Trimming left V 0 bases short and J 9 bases short, with 12 bases between. Germline V gives CDR1 SGHKS, CDR2 YYEKEE (reference sequence).

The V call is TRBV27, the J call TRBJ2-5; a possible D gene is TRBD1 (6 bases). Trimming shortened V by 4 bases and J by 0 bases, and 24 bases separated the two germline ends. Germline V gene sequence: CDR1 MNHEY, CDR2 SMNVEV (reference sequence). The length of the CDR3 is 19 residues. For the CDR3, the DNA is TGTGCCAGCAGTTGGCCACACCGAGAACAGGGTTTATACCAAGAGACCCAGTACTTC. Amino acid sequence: CASSWPHREQGLYQETQYF.

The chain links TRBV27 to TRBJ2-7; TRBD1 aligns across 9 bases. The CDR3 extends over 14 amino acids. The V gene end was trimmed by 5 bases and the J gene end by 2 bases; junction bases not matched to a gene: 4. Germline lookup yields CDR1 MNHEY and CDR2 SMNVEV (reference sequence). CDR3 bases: TGTGCCAGCAGTCCGGGACAGGGTACCTACGAGCAGTACTTC. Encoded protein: CASSPGQGTYEQYF.

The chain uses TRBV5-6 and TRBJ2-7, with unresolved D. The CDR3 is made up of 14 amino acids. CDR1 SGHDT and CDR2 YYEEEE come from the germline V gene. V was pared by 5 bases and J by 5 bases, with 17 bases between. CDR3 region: CASSTAAVPNEQYF. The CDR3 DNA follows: TGTGCCAGCAGTACAGCCGCCGTGCCCAACGAGCAGTACTTC.

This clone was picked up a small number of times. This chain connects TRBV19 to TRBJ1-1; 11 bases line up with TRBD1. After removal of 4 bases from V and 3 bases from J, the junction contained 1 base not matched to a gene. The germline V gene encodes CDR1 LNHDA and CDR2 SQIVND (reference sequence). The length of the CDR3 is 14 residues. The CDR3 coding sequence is TGTGCCAGTAGTAGGGACAGGGGGTACACTGAAGCTTTCTTT. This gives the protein CASSRDRGYTEAFF.

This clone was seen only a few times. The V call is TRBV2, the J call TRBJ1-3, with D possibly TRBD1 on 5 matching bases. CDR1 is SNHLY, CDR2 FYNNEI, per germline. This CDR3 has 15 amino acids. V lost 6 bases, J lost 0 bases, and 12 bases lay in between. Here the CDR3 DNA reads TGTGCCAGCAGGGTTGGACATTTCTCTGGAAACACCATATATTTT. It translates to CASRVGHFSGNTIYF.

As DNA, the CDR3 is TGCGCCAGCAGCTTTGGAGCGGGGGTTTGGGTTAGAGAGACCCAGTACTTC. It yields the protein CASSFGAGVWVRETQYF. The V call is TRBV5-1, the J call TRBJ2-5, with 8 bases lining up with TRBD2. Per germline, CDR1 SGHRS and CDR2 YFSETQ. The CDR3 length is 17 residues. Trimming at V came to 2 bases and at J to 4 bases, leaving 13 bases not matched to a gene.

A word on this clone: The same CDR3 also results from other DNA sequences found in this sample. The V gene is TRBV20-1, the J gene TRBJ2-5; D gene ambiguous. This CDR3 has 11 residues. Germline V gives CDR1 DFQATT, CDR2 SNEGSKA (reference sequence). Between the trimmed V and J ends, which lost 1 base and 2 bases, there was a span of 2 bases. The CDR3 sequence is CSARAQETQYF. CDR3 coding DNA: TGCAGTGCTAGAGCTCAAGAGACCCAGTACTTC.

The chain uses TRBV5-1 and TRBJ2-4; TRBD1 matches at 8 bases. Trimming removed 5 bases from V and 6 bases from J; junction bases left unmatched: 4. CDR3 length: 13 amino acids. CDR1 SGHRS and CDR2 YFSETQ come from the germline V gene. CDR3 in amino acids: CASSSTGGNIQYF. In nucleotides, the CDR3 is TGCGCCAGCAGTTCTACAGGGGGAAACATTCAGTACTTC.

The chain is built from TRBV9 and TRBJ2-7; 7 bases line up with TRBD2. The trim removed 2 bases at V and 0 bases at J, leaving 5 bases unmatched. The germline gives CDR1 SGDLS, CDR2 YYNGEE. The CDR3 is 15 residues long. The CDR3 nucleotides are TGTGCCAGCAGCGTGGGCGGGAGTTACTCCTACGAGCAGTACTTC. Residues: CASSVGGSYSYEQYF.

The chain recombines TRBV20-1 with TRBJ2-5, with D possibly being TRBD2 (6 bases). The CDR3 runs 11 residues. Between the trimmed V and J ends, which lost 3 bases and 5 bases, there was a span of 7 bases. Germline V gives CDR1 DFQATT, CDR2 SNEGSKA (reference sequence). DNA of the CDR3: TGCAGTGCTAGGGCGGGGGAGACCCAGTACTTC. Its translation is CSARAGETQYF.

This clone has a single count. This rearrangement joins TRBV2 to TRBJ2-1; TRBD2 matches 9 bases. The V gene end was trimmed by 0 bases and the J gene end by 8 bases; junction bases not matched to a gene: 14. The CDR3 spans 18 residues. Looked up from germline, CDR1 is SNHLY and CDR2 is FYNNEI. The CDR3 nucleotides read TGTGCCAGCAGTGAAGCGCTTAAAAGCCTAGCGGGGTTCGATGAGCAGTTCTTC. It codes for CASSEALKSLAGFDEQFF.

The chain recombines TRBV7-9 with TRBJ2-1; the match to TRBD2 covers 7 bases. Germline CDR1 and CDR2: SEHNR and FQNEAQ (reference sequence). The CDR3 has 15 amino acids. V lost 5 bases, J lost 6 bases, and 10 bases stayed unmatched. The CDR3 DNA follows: TGTGCCAGCAGCCTTGGACTAGATGCAAGCAATGAGCAGTTCTTC. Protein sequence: CASSLGLDASNEQFF. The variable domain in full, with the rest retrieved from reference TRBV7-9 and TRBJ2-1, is DTGVSQNPRHKITKRGQNVTFRCDPISEHNRLYWYRQTLGQGPEFLTYFQNEAQLEKSRLLSDRFSAERPKGSFSTLEIQRTEQGDSAMYLCASSLGLDASNEQFFGPGTRLTVL.

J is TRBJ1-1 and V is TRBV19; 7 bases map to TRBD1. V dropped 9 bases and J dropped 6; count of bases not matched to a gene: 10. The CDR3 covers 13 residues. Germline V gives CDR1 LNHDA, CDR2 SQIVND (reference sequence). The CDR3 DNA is TGTGCCAGCTTGGGACAGCGAACGTCTGAAGCTTTCTTT. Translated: CASLGQRTSEAFF.

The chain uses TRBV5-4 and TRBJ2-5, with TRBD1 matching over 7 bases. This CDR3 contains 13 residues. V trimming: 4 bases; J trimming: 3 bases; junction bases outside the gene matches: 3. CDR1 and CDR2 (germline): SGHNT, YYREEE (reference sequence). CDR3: CASSPTGEETQYF. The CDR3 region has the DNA TGTGCCAGCAGCCCTACAGGGGAAGAGACCCAGTACTTC.

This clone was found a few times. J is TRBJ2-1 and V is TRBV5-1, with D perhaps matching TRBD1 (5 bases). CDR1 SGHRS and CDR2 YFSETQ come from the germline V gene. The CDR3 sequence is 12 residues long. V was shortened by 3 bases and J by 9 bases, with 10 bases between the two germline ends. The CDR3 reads CASSSTGPEQFF. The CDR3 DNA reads TGCGCCAGCAGCTCCACAGGCCCTGAGCAGTTCTTC.

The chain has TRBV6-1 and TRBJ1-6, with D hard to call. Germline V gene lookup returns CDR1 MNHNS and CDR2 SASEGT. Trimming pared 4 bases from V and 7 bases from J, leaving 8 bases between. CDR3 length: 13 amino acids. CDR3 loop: CASSVGSNSPLHF. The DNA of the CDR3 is TGTGCCAGCAGTGTGGGCTCCAATTCACCCCTCCACTTT.

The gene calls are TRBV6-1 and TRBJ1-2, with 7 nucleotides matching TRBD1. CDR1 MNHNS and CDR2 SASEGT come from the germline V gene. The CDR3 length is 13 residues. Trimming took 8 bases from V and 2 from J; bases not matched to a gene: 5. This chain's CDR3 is CASLDRVNYGYTF. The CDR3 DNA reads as TGTGCCAGCCTAGACAGGGTCAACTATGGCTACACCTTC.

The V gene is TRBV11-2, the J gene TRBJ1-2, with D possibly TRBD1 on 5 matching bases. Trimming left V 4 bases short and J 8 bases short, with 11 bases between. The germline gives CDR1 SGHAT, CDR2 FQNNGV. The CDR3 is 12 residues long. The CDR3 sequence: CASSWGGDGYTF. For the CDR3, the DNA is TGTGCCAGCAGCTGGGGGGGGGACGGCTACACCTTC. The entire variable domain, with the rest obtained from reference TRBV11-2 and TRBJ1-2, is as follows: EAGVAQSPRYKIIEKRQSVAFWCNPISGHATLYWYQQILGQGPKLLIQFQNNGVVDDSQLPKDRFSAERLKGVDSTLKIQPAKLEDSAVYLCASSWGGDGYTFGSGTRLTVV.

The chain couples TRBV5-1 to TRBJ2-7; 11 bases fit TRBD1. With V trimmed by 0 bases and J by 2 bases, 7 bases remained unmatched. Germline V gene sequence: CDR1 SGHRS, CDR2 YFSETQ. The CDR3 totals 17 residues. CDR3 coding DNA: TGCGCCAGCAGCTTGGCAGGCCCGGGACAGGGGGCCTACGAGCAGTACTTC. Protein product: CASSLAGPGQGAYEQYF.

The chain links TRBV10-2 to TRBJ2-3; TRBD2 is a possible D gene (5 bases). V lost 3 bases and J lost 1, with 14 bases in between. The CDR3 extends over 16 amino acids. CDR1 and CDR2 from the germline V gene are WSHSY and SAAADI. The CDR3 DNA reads TGCGCCAGCAGTGATACGGCGGGTTCGCGCACAGATACGCAGTATTTT. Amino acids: CASSDTAGSRTDTQYF.

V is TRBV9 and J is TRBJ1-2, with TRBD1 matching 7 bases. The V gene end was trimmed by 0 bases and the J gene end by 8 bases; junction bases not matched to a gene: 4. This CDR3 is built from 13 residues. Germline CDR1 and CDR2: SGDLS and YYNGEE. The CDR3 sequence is CASSVGQGMGYTF. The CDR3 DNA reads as TGTGCCAGCAGCGTAGGACAGGGTATGGGCTACACCTTC.